The present entry profiles one T cell receptor (beta chain) with its context. Method: immunoSEQ multiplex PCR; TCRdb's copy keeps in-frame clones and lacks some. The sample lists under 120,000 clones, roughly nine tenths occurring once. Trimming took 6 bases from V and 2 from J; bases not matched to a gene: 9. Per the germline V gene, CDR1 is LNHDA and CDR2 is SQIVND (reference sequence). CDR3 length equals 15 residues. This entry is derived from a study of blood T cell repertoires in COVID-19. Study overall: Samples came from the United States, Italy and Spain, spanning acute and convalescent COVID-19. PBMCs, B-cell-depleted T cells, or T cells were the source of the cDNA or gDNA that made up the material.

The sample consisted of peripheral blood. The chain couples TRBV19 to TRBJ1-2; TRBD1 matches 7 bases. The TCR sequence derives from a woman older than 75 with acute or convalescent COVID-19. For the CDR3, the DNA is TGTGCCAGTAGCATCGGGACAGATCAGAACTATGGCTACACCTTC. It specifies CASSIGTDQNYGYTF.